This T cell receptor beta chain came from a study of blood T cell repertoires in COVID-19. Study overall: Spain, Italy and the United States supplied samples that represented acute and convalescent COVID-19. The cDNA or gDNA used as material had been derived from T cells, B-cell-depleted T cells, or PBMCs.

This clone was observed a handful of times. In the source study's methods: Estimated nucleated cell counts came from reference gene primer amplification. The table came from immunoSEQ multiplex PCR; TCRdb's copy has only in-frame clones and leaves some out. The V and J calls and clone size are taken from that table; D and trimming were inferred from the DNA. The data show more than 110,000 clones, with 70% to 85% seen just once and 8.8% held by the top ten. CDR3 length: 15 amino acids. The germline V gene encodes CDR1 LGHNA and CDR2 YNFKEQ. V shed 0 bases and J shed 10 bases, with 13 bases lying between them.

The rearrangement joins TRBV4-2 to TRBJ1-6; TRBD1 might be the D (6 bases). The sequenced sample was peripheral blood. This TCR came from a woman aged 80 or older in a cohort sampled during active or convalescent COVID-19. CDR3 sequence reads: CASSQDSQGRSPLHF. CDR3 nucleotides: TGTGCCAGCAGCCAAGATTCTCAGGGGAGATCACCCCTCCACTTT.